This T cell receptor beta chain was obtained from a study of T cells in Graves' hyperthyroidism and ophthalmopathy. General observations from the study: Within blood appeared most thyroid clonotypes that had expanded above 0.001. A model built on 13 V-J features separated ophthalmopathy from stable hyperthyroidism.

This clonotype was seen a few times. The antigen is undetermined. Diagnosis rested on symptoms, serum thyroxine and TRAb, thyroid ultrasound, and orbital computed tomography. Each 10 ml fresh peripheral blood draw supplied the PBMCs. Germline assignment: CDR1 LNHDA and CDR2 SQIVND (reference sequence). Trimming removed 5 bases from V and 7 bases from J, with 11 bases in between. CDR3 size: 13 residues. RNA transcripts yielded amplified TCR beta CDR3 regions. The TCR CDR3 first-round RT-PCR relied on the HTBI primer set. TCRdb used MiXCR to reprocess the multiplex PCR reads, holding one entry per CDR3 protein. The table lists 550,000 to 800,000 distinct CDR3 sequences, around a sixth of them singletons.

This sequence was found in a man aged 50 to 59 with Graves' hyperthyroidism. The sample consisted of blood. This rearrangement joins TRBV19 to TRBJ2-2, with TRBD1 as a possible D gene (6 bases). CDR3 sequence reads: CASSPTGIGELFF. CDR3 in DNA: TGTGCCAGTAGTCCCACAGGGATCGGGGAGCTGTTTTTT.